Below, one TCR beta chain is given with its context. What it binds is not known. Germline trimming cut 1 base from V and 0 bases from J; bases unmatched to any gene: 6. From germline, CDR1 is MDHEN and CDR2 SYDVKM. The CDR3 length is 18 residues. These data originate in a study of T cell responses to AZD1222 COVID-19 vaccine. Whole-study results and caveats: The study found vaccine-associated CD4 TCRs spanning spike, dominant at 160-218 and 743-854. Per reports, nearly half of all spike-specific TCRs target regions that are unmutated in variants. Just five to seven AZD1222 recipients tested seropositive at baseline. Donor demographics were predominantly white British with a female majority; clonal diversity may be underestimated.

Libraries were prepared by immunoSEQ multiplex PCR; TCRdb keeps only in-frame clonotypes and omits some of them. In the table there are approximately 220,000 clones, more than 85% of which are singletons. The TCR originated in an adult in good health. The material was peripheral blood, obtained on day 0 of MenACWY control vaccination. The chain joins TRBV28 to TRBJ2-6, with TRBD1 matching over 7 bases. The CDR3 spells CASSLLGQTVSGANVLTF. CDR3 nucleotides: TGTGCCAGCAGTTTATTGGGACAGACGGTCTCTGGGGCCAACGTCCTGACTTTC.